This entry is about one TCR beta chain. The antigen is unknown. This record comes from a study of shared clonotypes between healthy human individuals. Whole-study findings and limits: The researchers took only blood, and tissue repertoires probably look different.

The protocol was immunoSEQ multiplex PCR, while the TCRdb copy is restricted to in-frame clones and leaves out a portion. There are 2 million to 2.5 million clones in the sample; just over 90% occur only once, and about 0.39% lies in the top ten. The CDR3 covers 14 residues. The germline CDR1 and CDR2 sequences are LNHDA and SQIVND (reference sequence). V lost 3 bases and J 0 bases, leaving 8 bases between the germline ends. Input material: naive CD4+ T cells from PBMCs. Subset described: CD45RA+ positively selected. The receptor was isolated from a man in his late teens or twenties in good health. Some clones in this sample may be carry-over from other donors' samples. The V and J genes are TRBV19 and TRBJ1-1; no clear D. In DNA form, the CDR3 reads TGTGCCAGTAGTATTGGAGTAATGAACACTGAAGCTTTCTTT. Its translation is CASSIGVMNTEAFF.